The clone carrying this TCR beta chain was recorded a few times. Its matching antigen is unknown. The data stem from a study of early T cells in non-severe SARS-CoV-2 infection. About the study: Chains stayed unpaired after sequencing of bulk RNA from unsorted whole blood.

This CDR3 region has 15 residues. In germline, CDR1 is LGHDT, CDR2 YNNKEL (reference sequence). V was clipped by 0 bases and J by 4 bases, with 10 bases between them. Study conclusions and caveats: Anti-spike CD8 specificities were favored by VDJdb matching, whose results missed private and CD4 specificities.

Unique molecular identifiers were added to individual cDNA molecules. One entry per CDR3 protein results from TCRdb running MiXCR on the 5' RACE reads. The sample consists of approximately 70,000 distinct CDR3 sequences, around 11% of them appearing once. The chain combines TRBV3-1 with TRBJ2-1, with D tentatively TRBD1 (5 bases). The source is an adult who was a healthcare worker with PCR-confirmed SARS-CoV-2 infection or an uninfected control (not recorded which). The sample in question was whole blood, obtained at baseline. The CDR3 nucleotides are TGTGCCAGCAGCCAAGAGGTACAGGTGTACAATGAGCAGTTCTTC. This sequence encodes CASSQEVQVYNEQFF.